These 25 T cell receptor beta chains share one sample of origin, sequenced in a study of T cell repertoires in cytomegalovirus infection. For these receptors, no antigen is known. MiXCR, run by TCRdb on the reads, gives a single entry per CDR3 protein. Of approximately 910,000 distinct CDR3 sequences listed, about 33% are singletons. The sample was cultured CD8+ T cells from PBMCs, taken from culture after CMV antigen stimulation. Source of these receptors: a human donor in good health (CMV status not recorded). Some clones in this sample may be carry-over from other donors' samples.

This clonotype was detected only a few times. This rearrangement joins TRBV6-1 to TRBJ2-7, with 11 bases aligning to TRBD2. Germline lookup yields CDR1 MNHNS and CDR2 SASEGT. The CDR3 length is 18 residues. Germline trimming cut 8 bases from V and 2 bases from J; bases unmatched to any gene: 17. CDR3 amino acids: CASEERASGGPPPYEQYF. The DNA for the CDR3 is TGTGCCAGCGAGGAAAGGGCTAGCGGGGGGCCGCCCCCCTACGAGCAGTACTTC.

This clonotype was observed a handful of times. This chain uses TRBV6-5 with TRBJ1-1; D is possibly TRBD1 (6 bases). This CDR3 has 16 residues. In germline, CDR1 is MNHEY, CDR2 SVGAGI. V shed 5 bases and J shed 4 bases, with 20 bases lying between them. The CDR3 coding sequence is TGTGCCAGCAGTGTTGAACGATTGGGGGCCGGCACTGAAGCTTTCTTT. The encoded protein is CASSVERLGAGTEAFF.

This clonotype was observed a handful of times. The V call is TRBV5-4, the J call TRBJ2-7; 10 bases fit TRBD2. Germline assignment: CDR1 SGHNT and CDR2 YYREEE (reference sequence). This CDR3 is 16 amino acids long. With 5 bases clipped from V and 3 bases from J, the junction kept 11 bases outside the gene matches. CDR3 sequence: CASSSVGSGGDYEQYF. The CDR3 DNA reads as TGTGCCAGCAGTTCTGTTGGGAGCGGGGGGGACTACGAGCAGTACTTC.

V is TRBV23-1 and J is TRBJ1-1, with D possibly TRBD1 on 5 matching bases. TRBV23-1 is an ORF for which the function is uncertain. V was trimmed by 2 bases and J by 1 base, leaving 11 bases between them. This CDR3 is built from 15 residues. The CDR3 bases are TGCGCCAGCAGTCAAATCCGTAGGGGGAACACTGAAGCTTTCTTT. Translated, it gives CASSQIRRGNTEAFF.

CDR3 sequence (DNA): TGCAGCGCCCCCCTTGAAACCCAGTACTTC. Translated, it gives CSAPLETQYF. This chain links TRBV29-1 with TRBJ2-5; the D is unclear. Germline CDR1 is SQVTM and CDR2 is ANQGSEA. Trimming stripped 7 bases from V and 8 bases from J, with 11 bases between. This CDR3 is 10 amino acids long.

This clonotype was picked up a small number of times. This chain links TRBV6-2 or TRBV6-3 with TRBJ2-5, with 7 positions matching TRBD1. The J segment lost 5 bases and the V segment lost 7 bases, leaving 16 bases of the junction unmatched. The CDR3 is 16 amino acids. CDR1 and CDR2 (germline): MNHEY, SVGEGT. CDR3 loop: CASTKTPPGQFETQYF. CDR3 DNA sequence: TGTGCCAGCACCAAAACCCCTCCGGGACAGTTTGAGACCCAGTACTTC.

The chain is built from TRBV5-6 and TRBJ1-4, with no clear D. This CDR3 region has 18 residues. Trimming removed 2 bases at V and 5 bases at J, with 22 bases between. CDR1 is SGHDT and CDR2 is YYEEEE in the germline V gene. CDR3 nucleotide sequence: TGTGCCAGCAGCTTAAGGCCCGCCCGAGGACCACCCAATGAAAAACTGTTTTTT. It yields the protein CASSLRPARGPPNEKLFF. The full variable domain, in which reference TRBV5-6 and TRBJ1-4 provide the parts outside the CDR3, is DAGVTQSPTHLIKTRGQQVTLRCSPKSGHDTVSWYQQALGQGPQFIFQYYEEEERQRGNFPDRFSGHQFPNYSSELNVNALLLGDSALYLCASSLRPARGPPNEKLFFGSGTQLSVL.

There are a few counts of this clonotype. The chain joins TRBV23-1 to TRBJ1-5, with TRBD1 identical over 7 bases. TRBV23-1 is reported as an ORF; its role is uncertain. V dropped 0 bases and J dropped 4; count of bases not matched to a gene: 6. The CDR3 consists of 16 residues. The CDR3 protein is CASSQSRQGINQPQHF. As DNA, the CDR3 is TGCGCCAGCAGTCAATCCCGACAGGGAATAAATCAGCCCCAGCATTTT.

The chain couples TRBV7-6 to TRBJ1-2; no reliable D call. Trimming removed 6 bases at V and 4 bases at J, with 18 bases between. The CDR3 runs 15 residues. Per germline, CDR1 SGHVS and CDR2 FNYEAQ. This CDR3 reads CASSPPGARLYGYTF. CDR3 nucleotides: TGTGCCAGCAGTCCGCCAGGAGCAAGACTCTATGGCTACACCTTC.

The J gene is TRBJ2-1, the V gene TRBV3-1; no clear D. V lost 7 bases, J lost 9 bases, and 10 bases lay in between. This CDR3 is built from 11 residues. Germline lookup yields CDR1 LGHDT and CDR2 YNNKEL (reference sequence). The CDR3 region is CASTLGSEQFF. The CDR3 DNA sequence: TGTGCCAGCACCCTGGGCTCTGAGCAGTTCTTC.

This rearrangement joins TRBV2 to TRBJ2-5; 16 positions agree with TRBD2. V was clipped by 6 bases and J by 6 bases; unmatched bases: 19. Germline V gives CDR1 SNHLY, CDR2 FYNNEI. The CDR3 sequence is 20 residues long. The CDR3 is CASRDPGLAGGPNVVKTQYF. CDR3 in DNA: TGTGCCAGCAGAGACCCGGGACTAGCGGGGGGGCCTAATGTTGTTAAGACCCAGTACTTC. The whole variable domain, remainder taken from reference TRBV2 and TRBJ2-5, is EPEVTQTPSHQVTQMGQEVILRCVPISNHLYFYWYRQILGQKVEFLVSFYNNEISEKSEIFDDQFSVERPDGSNFTLKIRSTKLEDSAMYFCASRDPGLAGGPNVVKTQYFGPGTRLLVL.

The chain combines TRBV7-3 with TRBJ2-2; D is undetermined. CDR1 SGHTA and CDR2 FQGTGA come from the germline V gene. CDR3 length equals 16 residues. V lost 2 bases to trimming and J lost 6 bases, with 16 bases between them. This CDR3 reads CASSLGPYATPGELFF. The CDR3 nucleotides read TGTGCCAGCAGCTTAGGGCCATATGCTACACCCGGGGAGCTGTTTTTT. Drawing the rest from reference TRBV7-3 and TRBJ2-2, the complete variable domain is GAGVSQTPSNKVTEKGKYVELRCDPISGHTALYWYRQSLGQGPEFLIYFQGTGAADDSGLPNDRFFAVRPEGSVSTLKIQRTERGDSAVYLCASSLGPYATPGELFFGEGSRLTVL.

Only a few counts were recorded for this clonotype. The chain combines TRBV7-9 with TRBJ2-7, with TRBD1 matching over 9 bases. The CDR3 extends over 15 amino acids. Trimming at V came to 3 bases and at J to 4 bases, leaving 7 bases not matched to a gene. Germline V gene data show CDR1 as SEHNR and CDR2 as FQNEAQ (reference sequence). CDR3 nucleotides: TGTGCCAGCAGCTTCTCGGGACAGGGAGGTTACGAGCAGTACTTC. Translation: CASSFSGQGGYEQYF.

The rearrangement links TRBV7-9 to TRBJ2-6; the match to TRBD1 covers 11 bases. The ends lost 1 base at V and 3 bases at J; junction bases unmatched: 8. The CDR3 contains 19 residues. Per germline, CDR1 SEHNR and CDR2 FQNEAQ (reference sequence). The CDR3 nucleotides are TGTGCCAGCAGCTTAGTCGGAGGACAGGGGGCAAGTGGGGCCAACGTCCTGACTTTC. Amino acids: CASSLVGGQGASGANVLTF. Filled out from reference TRBV7-9 and TRBJ2-6, the complete variable domain reads DTGVSQNPRHKITKRGQNVTFRCDPISEHNRLYWYRQTLGQGPEFLTYFQNEAQLEKSRLLSDRFSAERPKGSFSTLEIQRTEQGDSAMYLCASSLVGGQGASGANVLTFGAGSRLTVL.

In regard to this clonotype: A much more abundant neighbour one base away suggests this may be a read error. The gene calls are TRBV7-2 and TRBJ1-4; D uncertain. Germline V lookup: CDR1 SGHTA, CDR2 FQGNSA. The V gene lost 5 bases and the J gene lost 0 bases, with 10 bases spanning the gap. CDR3 length: 15 amino acids. In nucleotides, the CDR3 is TGTGCCAGCAGCCCAGTCACTACAACTAATGAAAAACTGTTTTTT. Translated, it gives CASSPVTTTNEKLFF.

V usage is TRBV9 and J usage is TRBJ2-5; 9 bases are a match to TRBD2. CDR1 is SGDLS, CDR2 YYNGEE, per germline. V was pared by 6 bases and J by 2 bases, with 8 bases of the junction left unmatched. This CDR3 contains 15 residues. The CDR3 DNA sequence: TGTGCCAGCAACCTTGGCGGGGGGGAACAAGAGACCCAGTACTTC. The encoded protein is CASNLGGGEQETQYF.

The chain is built from TRBV5-6 and TRBJ1-2; 9 bases align to TRBD1. The germline CDR1 and CDR2 sequences are SGHDT and YYEEEE. The CDR3 length is 12 residues. The V and J ends lost 6 bases and 7 bases, in that order; junction bases with no gene match: 4. CDR3 residues: CASKTGGLGYTF. The CDR3 DNA sequence: TGTGCCAGCAAAACAGGGGGCCTTGGCTACACCTTC.

The chain couples TRBV3-1 to TRBJ1-1; a possible D gene is TRBD1 (6 bases). Trimming removed 0 bases at V and 6 bases at J, with 17 bases between. Germline CDR1 reads LGHDT; CDR2 reads YNNKEL (reference sequence). The CDR3 covers 16 residues. CDR3 residues: CASSQEGYTGSAEAFF. CDR3 DNA sequence: TGTGCCAGCAGCCAAGAAGGGTACACAGGGAGCGCTGAAGCTTTCTTT.

The CDR3 bases are TGTGCCATCAGTGAAGGGACAGGGGATCGGCGGGGGACCCAGTACTTC. Its protein product is CAISEGTGDRRGTQYF. The rearrangement links TRBV10-3 to TRBJ2-5; 10 nucleotides line up with TRBD1. CDR1 is ENHRY and CDR2 is SYGVKD in the germline V gene. V shed 3 bases and J 7 bases; nucleotides not matched to a gene: 11. There are 16 residues in the CDR3.

About this clonotype itself: A much larger clone lies a single base off, so this may be a read error. The chain links TRBV12-3 or TRBV12-4 to TRBJ1-5; the D is unclear. The CDR3 consists of 13 residues. CDR3 in amino acids: CANSTASNQPQHF. The DNA for the CDR3 is TGTGCCAACAGTACCGCCAGCAATCAGCCCCAGCATTTT.

This clonotype was counted between two and nine times. V gene TRBV24-1 combines with J gene TRBJ2-3, with 8 positions matching TRBD2. The V gene's germline CDR1 is KGHDR and CDR2 SFDVKD. J lost 5 bases, V lost 5 bases, and 11 bases had no gene match. The CDR3 is made up of 16 amino acids. The CDR3 nucleotides are TGTGCCACCAGTGGTTCTACGGGGGGGGCCGGAGATACGCAGTATTTT. This gives the protein CATSGSTGGAGDTQYF.

This chain uses TRBV19 with TRBJ1-2; 7 bases are a match to TRBD1. From germline, CDR1 is LNHDA and CDR2 SQIVND (reference sequence). V shed 3 bases, J shed 4 bases, and the junction held 8 bases outside the gene matches. The CDR3 consists of 15 residues. The CDR3 DNA is TGTGCCAGTAGTATGCAAGGGGGCGCCGGCTATGGCTACACCTTC. Translated: CASSMQGGAGYGYTF.

This clonotype was recorded once. The chain combines TRBV7-8 with TRBJ2-1; 11 bases fit TRBD2. The CDR3 spans 15 residues. The junction had 6 bases not matched to a gene; V was cut back by 4 bases and J by 7 bases. Germline V gene lookup returns CDR1 SGHVS and CDR2 FQNEAQ. The CDR3 DNA is TGTGCCAGCAGCTCGGGACTAGCGGTGGAGAATGAGCAGTTCTTC. This translates into CASSSGLAVENEQFF. The full variable domain, rest sourced from reference TRBV7-8 and TRBJ2-1, is GAGVSQSPRYKVAKRGQDVALRCDPISGHVSLFWYQQALGQGPEFLTYFQNEAQLDKSGLPSDRFFAERPEGSVSTLKIQRTQQEDSAVYLCASSSGLAVENEQFFGPGTRLTVL.

V usage is TRBV6-6 and J usage is TRBJ2-7; 7 nucleotides align to TRBD1. The trim removed 2 bases at V and 3 bases at J, leaving 7 bases unmatched. Germline V gene sequence: CDR1 MNHNY, CDR2 SVGAGI (reference sequence). The CDR3 is 15 amino acids. The CDR3 DNA sequence: TGTGCCAGCAGTTACGGGACAGAGGTGCTCTACGAGCAGTACTTC. As protein: CASSYGTEVLYEQYF.

The chain links TRBV2 to TRBJ1-5; D is unclear. Deletions cut 2 bases from V and 3 bases from J, with 11 bases between. In germline, CDR1 is SNHLY, CDR2 FYNNEI. The CDR3 has 15 residues. The CDR3 region is CASSERGPHNQPQHF. The CDR3 region has the DNA TGTGCCAGCAGTGAAAGAGGACCGCACAATCAGCCCCAGCATTTT.